The clone carrying this TCR beta chain was seen more than once but under ten times. What it binds is unknown. A second PCR of roughly 7 to 11 cycles used a sample-barcoded 5' primer and a J-beta primer mix. The study obtained at least 2.5 million CDR3-containing paired-end reads from every sample. TCRdb processed the 5' RACE reads anew with MiXCR; each CDR3 protein has one entry. The sample comprises around 850,000 distinct CDR3 sequences, 35% to 40% of which are singletons, and about an eighth rests with the top ten. Caucasian, healthy and from Russia, the donors were aged between roughly 6 and 100. The CDR3 length is 17 residues. V lost 2 bases and J lost 2, with 19 bases in between. CDR1 SEHNR and CDR2 FQNEAQ come from the germline V gene (reference sequence). This sample was included in a study of blood T cells in healthy people across ages. Study-wide results and limits: Per million T cells, TCR beta diversity dropped roughly linearly as age increased.

Sequencing input: blood. The chain has TRBV7-9 and TRBJ2-7, with a tentative D call TRBD1 (6 bases). The TCR originated in a young man in good health. CDR3 coding DNA: TGTGCCAGCAGCTTACAGATACCCCGGGACACCCCCTACGAGCAGTACTTC. Its protein product is CASSLQIPRDTPYEQYF.